This T cell receptor (beta chain) was recorded in a study of blood T cell repertoires in COVID-19. This CDR3 contains 13 residues. Trimming shortened V by 6 bases and J by 9 bases, and 18 bases separated the two germline ends. Original processing methods: Estimation of nucleated cell counts relied on the amplification of reference gene primers. Repertoires were generated with immunoSEQ multiplex PCR, while TCRdb's copy carries only in-frame clones and drops some. V and J calls and clone size are given by that table; D and trimming were obtained from the DNA. Of some 40,000 clones in the sample, approximately 90% were seen once. This clone was observed a handful of times.

This sequence joins TRBV12-3 or TRBV12-4 and TRBJ2-7; D possibly corresponds to TRBD2 (6 bases). This receptor was obtained from a man between 70 and 80 years old with acute or convalescent COVID-19. The sample comprised peripheral blood. The chain's CDR3 is CASSLGGKSRQYF. The CDR3 DNA reads TGTGCCAGCAGCCTGGGGGGTAAATCCCGGCAGTACTTC.